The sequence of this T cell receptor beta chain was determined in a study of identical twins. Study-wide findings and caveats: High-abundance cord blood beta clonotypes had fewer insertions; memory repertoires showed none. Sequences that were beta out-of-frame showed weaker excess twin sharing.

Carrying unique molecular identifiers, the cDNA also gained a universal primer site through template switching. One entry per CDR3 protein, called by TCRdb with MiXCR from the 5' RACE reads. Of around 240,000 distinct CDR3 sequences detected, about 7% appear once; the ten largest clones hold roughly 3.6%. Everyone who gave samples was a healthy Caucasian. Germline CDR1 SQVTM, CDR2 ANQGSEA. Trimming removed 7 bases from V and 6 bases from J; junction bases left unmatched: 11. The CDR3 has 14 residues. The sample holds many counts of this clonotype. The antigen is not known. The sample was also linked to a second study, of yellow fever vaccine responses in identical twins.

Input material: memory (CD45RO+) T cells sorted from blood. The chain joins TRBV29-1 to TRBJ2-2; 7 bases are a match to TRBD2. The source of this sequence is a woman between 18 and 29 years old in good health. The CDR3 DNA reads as TGCAGCGCGGGGAGGGACCTCTTCCCCGGGGAGCTGTTTTTT. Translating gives CSAGRDLFPGELFF.